In its sample, the clone carrying this TCR beta chain was seen a few times. The data derive from a study of T cell changes during pregnancy in multiple sclerosis. The CDR3 consists of 15 residues. Germline CDR1 reads KGHSH; CDR2 reads LQKENI. The germline V and J ends were trimmed by 0 bases and 5 bases, with 11 bases remaining between them. Repertoires were generated with immunoSEQ multiplex PCR, while TCRdb's copy carries only in-frame clones and drops some. The sample carries tens of thousands of clones, 85% to 95% recorded once. This material consisted of peripheral blood, taken in the first trimester of pregnancy. The J gene is TRBJ1-3, the V gene TRBV18; no reliable D call. This sequence originates from a female donor in good health, enrolled as a control in a pregnancy study. CDR3 sequence: CASSPPESARNTIYF. The DNA for the CDR3 is TGTGCCAGCTCACCACCGGAGTCAGCGAGAAACACCATATATTTT. The full variable domain, in which reference TRBV18 and TRBJ1-3 provide the parts outside the CDR3, is NAGVMQNPRHLVRRRGQEARLRCSPMKGHSHVYWYRQLPEEGLKFMVYLQKENIIDESGMPKERFSAEFPKEGPSILRIQQVVRGDSAAYFCASSPPESARNTIYFGEGSWLTVV.